This TCR beta chain is from a study of graft-versus-host responses after intestinal transplantation. About the study: Every recipient had anti-thymocyte globulin induction and three to four years of tacrolimus plus steroids. Notes on the study in general: Graft-versus-host to host-versus-graft clonal ratios in allografts were high in patients with graft-donor T cell macrochimerism.

Details on this clone: The antigen remains undetermined.

The V segment lost 5 bases and the J segment 2 bases; nucleotides outside the gene matches: 4. Germline loops: CDR1 MNHNS, CDR2 SASEGT. The CDR3 is made up of 14 amino acids. Libraries were prepared by immunoSEQ multiplex PCR; TCRdb keeps only in-frame clonotypes and omits some of them. The repertoire holds roughly 96,000 clones, with 90% to 95% as singletons. The sequence was collected from a human donor who received an intestinal transplant. The chain joins TRBV6-1 to TRBJ2-7; 9 nucleotides agree with TRBD1. The sequencing used unstimulated CD8+ T cells sorted from spleen or lymph node cells, collected before intestinal transplant. The CDR3 DNA reads as TGTGCCAGCAGTATCCGGGACAGGGCCTACGAGCAGTACTTC. This gives the protein CASSIRDRAYEQYF.